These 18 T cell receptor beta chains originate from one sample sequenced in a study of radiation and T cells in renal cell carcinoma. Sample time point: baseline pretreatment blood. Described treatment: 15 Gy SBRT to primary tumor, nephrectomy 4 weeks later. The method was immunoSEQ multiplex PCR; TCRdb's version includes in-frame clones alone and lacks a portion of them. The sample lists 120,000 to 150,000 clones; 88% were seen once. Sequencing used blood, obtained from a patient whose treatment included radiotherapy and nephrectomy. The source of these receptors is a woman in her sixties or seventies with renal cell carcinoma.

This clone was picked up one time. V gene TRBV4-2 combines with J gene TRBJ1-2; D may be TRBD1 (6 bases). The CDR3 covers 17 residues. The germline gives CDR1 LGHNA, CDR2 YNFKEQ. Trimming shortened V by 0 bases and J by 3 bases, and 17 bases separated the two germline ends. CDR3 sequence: CASSQEHRVWGDYGYTF. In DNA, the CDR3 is TGTGCCAGCAGCCAAGAACACAGGGTTTGGGGTGACTATGGCTACACCTTC.

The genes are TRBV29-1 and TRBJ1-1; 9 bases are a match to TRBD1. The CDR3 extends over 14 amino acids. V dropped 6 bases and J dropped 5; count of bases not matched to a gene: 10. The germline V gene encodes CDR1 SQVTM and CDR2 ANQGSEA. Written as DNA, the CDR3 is TGCAGCGTCAGGGGCGGACAGGGGACTACTGAAGCTTTCTTT. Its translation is CSVRGGQGTTEAFF.

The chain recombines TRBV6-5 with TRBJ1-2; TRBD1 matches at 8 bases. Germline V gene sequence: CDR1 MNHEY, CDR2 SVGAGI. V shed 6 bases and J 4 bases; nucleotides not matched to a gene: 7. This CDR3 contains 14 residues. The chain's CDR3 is CASRPQGALYGYTF. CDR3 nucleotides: TGTGCCAGCAGGCCTCAGGGGGCGCTCTATGGCTACACCTTC.

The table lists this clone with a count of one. The CDR3 DNA reads as TGCAGCGTTGCGGGGGAAAAAGCCTCCTACGAGCAGTACTTC. This gives the protein CSVAGEKASYEQYF. The chain links TRBV29-1 to TRBJ2-7, with D maybe TRBD2 (6 bases). The CDR3 length is 14 residues. The germline V gene encodes CDR1 SQVTM and CDR2 ANQGSEA. The germline V and J ends were trimmed by 4 bases and 0 bases, with 13 bases remaining between them.

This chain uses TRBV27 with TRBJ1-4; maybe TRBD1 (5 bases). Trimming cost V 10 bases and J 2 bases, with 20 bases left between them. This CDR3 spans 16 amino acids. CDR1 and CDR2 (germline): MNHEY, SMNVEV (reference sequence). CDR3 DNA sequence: TGTGCCAACGAGCAGAACGAACGGGACACTAATGAAAAACTGTTTTTT. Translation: CANEQNERDTNEKLFF.

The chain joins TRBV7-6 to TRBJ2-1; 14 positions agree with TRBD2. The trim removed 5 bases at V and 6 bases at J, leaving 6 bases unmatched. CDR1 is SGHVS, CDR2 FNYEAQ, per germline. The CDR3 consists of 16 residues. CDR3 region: CASSPRTSGGTNEQFF. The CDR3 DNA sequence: TGTGCCAGCAGCCCCCGGACTAGCGGGGGGACCAATGAGCAGTTCTTC. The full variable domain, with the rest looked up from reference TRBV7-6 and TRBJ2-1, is GAGVSQSPRYKVTKRGQDVALRCDPISGHVSLYWYRQALGQGPEFLTYFNYEAQQDKSGLPNDRFSAERPEGSISTLTIQRTEQRDSAMYRCASSPRTSGGTNEQFFGPGTRLTVL.

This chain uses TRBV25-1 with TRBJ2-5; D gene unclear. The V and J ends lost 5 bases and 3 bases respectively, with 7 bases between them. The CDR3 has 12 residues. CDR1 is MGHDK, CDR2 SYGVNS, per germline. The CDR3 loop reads CASSFSKETQYF. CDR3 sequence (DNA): TGTGCCAGCAGTTTCTCGAAAGAGACCCAGTACTTC.

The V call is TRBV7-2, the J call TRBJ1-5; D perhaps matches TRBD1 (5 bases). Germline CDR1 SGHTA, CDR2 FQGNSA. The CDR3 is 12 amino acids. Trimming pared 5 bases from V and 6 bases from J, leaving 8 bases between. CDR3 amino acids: CASSRDFQPQHF. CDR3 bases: TGTGCCAGCAGCCGGGACTTTCAGCCCCAGCATTTT.

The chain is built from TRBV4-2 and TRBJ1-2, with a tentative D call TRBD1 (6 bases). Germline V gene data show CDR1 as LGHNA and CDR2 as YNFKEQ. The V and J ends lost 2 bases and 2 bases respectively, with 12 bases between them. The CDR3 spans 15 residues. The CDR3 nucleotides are TGTGCCAGCAGCCAAAACCACAGGGAAAACTATGGCTACACCTTC. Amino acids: CASSQNHRENYGYTF.

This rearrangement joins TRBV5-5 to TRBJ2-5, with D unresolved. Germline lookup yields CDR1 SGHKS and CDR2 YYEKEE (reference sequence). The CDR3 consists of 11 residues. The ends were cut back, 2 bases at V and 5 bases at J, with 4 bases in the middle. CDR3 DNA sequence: TGTGCCAGCAGCTTCGCGGAGACCCAGTACTTC. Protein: CASSFAETQYF.

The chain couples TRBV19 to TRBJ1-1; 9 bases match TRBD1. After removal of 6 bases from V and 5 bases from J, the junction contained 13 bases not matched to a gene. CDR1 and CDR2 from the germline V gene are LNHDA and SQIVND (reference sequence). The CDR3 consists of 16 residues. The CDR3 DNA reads TGTGCCAGTAGCCCGACCTGGTGGACAGGGGATACTGAAGCTTTCTTT. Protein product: CASSPTWWTGDTEAFF.

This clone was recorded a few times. The CDR3 loop reads CASSQSWGSPLHF. In DNA form, the CDR3 reads TGTGCCAGCAGCCAATCCTGGGGCTCACCCCTCCACTTT. This chain links TRBV14 with TRBJ1-6; D is perhaps TRBD1 (5 bases). V lost 2 bases, J lost 10 bases, and 9 bases lay in between. The CDR3 is 13 amino acids. Germline CDR1 SGHDN, CDR2 FVKESK.

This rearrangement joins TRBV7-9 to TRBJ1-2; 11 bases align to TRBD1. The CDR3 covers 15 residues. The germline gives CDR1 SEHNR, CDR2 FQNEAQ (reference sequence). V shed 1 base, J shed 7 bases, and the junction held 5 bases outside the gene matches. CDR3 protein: CASSLGPGTGGGYTF. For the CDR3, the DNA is TGTGCCAGCAGCTTAGGCCCAGGGACAGGGGGTGGCTACACCTTC.

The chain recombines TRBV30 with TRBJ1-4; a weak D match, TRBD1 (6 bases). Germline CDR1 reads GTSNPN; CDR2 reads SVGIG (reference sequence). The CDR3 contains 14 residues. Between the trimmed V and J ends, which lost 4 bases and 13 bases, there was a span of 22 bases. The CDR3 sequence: CAWTLDSSPSALFF. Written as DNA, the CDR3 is TGTGCCTGGACCTTGGACAGTTCCCCGTCGGCACTGTTTTTT.

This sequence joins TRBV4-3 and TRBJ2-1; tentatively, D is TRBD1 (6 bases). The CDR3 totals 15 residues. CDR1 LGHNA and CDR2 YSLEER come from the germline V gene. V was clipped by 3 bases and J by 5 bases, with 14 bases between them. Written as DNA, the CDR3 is TGCGCCAGCAGCCAGGAATTCCAGGGGAACAATGAGCAGTTCTTC. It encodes CASSQEFQGNNEQFF.

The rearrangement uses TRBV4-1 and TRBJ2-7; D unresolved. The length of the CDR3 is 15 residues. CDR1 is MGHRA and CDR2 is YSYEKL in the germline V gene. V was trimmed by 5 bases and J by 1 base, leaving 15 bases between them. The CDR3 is CASSEAATPSYEQYF. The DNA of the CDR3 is TGCGCCAGCAGCGAAGCCGCGACACCGTCCTACGAGCAGTACTTC.

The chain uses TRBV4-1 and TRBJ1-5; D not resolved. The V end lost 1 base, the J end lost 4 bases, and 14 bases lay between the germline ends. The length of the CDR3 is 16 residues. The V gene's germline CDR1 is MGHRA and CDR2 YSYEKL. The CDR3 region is CASSQVPGDSNQPQHF. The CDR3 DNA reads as TGCGCCAGCAGCCAAGTCCCCGGAGATTCTAATCAGCCCCAGCATTTT.

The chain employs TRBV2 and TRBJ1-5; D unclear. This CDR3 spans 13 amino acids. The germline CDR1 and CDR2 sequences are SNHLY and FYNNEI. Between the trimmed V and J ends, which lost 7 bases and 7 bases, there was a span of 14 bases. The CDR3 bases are TGTGCCAGCAAGAGGGAGGAGGTGCAGCCCCAGCATTTT. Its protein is CASKREEVQPQHF.